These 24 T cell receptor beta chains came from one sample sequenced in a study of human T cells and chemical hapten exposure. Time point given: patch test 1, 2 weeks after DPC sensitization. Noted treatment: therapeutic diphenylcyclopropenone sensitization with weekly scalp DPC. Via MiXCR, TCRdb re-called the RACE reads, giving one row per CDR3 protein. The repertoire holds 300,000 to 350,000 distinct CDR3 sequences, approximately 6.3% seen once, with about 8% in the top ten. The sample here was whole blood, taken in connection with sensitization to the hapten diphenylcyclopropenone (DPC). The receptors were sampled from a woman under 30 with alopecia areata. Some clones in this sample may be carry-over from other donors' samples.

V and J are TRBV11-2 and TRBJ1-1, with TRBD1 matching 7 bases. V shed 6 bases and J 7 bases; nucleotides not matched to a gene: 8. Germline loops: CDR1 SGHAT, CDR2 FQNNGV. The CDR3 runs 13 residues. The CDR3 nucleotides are TGTGCCAGCAGTCTCATACGACAGGGTGAAGCTTTCTTT. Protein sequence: CASSLIRQGEAFF.

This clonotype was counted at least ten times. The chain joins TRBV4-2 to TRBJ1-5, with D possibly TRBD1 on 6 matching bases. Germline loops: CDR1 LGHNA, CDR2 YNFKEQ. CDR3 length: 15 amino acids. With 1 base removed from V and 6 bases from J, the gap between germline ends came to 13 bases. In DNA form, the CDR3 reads TGTGCCAGCAGCCAAGGTGCAGGGGAAGCTCAGCCCCAGCATTTT. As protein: CASSQGAGEAQPQHF.

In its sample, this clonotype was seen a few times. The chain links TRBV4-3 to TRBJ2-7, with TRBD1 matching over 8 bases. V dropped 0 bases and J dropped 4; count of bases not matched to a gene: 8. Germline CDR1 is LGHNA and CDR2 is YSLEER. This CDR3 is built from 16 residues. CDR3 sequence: CASSQDPDRESYEQYF. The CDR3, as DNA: TGCGCCAGCAGCCAAGATCCGGACAGGGAATCGTACGAGCAGTACTTC.

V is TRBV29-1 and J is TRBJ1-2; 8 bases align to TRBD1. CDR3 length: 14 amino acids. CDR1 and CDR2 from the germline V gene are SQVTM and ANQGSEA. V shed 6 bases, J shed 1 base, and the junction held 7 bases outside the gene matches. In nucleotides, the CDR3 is TGCAGCGTCGAGCCGACAGGGGATAACTATGGCTACACCTTC. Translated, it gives CSVEPTGDNYGYTF. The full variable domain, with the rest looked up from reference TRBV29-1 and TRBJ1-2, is SAVISQKPSRDICQRGTSLTIQCQVDSQVTMMFWYRQQPGQSLTLIATANQGSEATYESGFVIDKFPISRPNLTFSTLTVSNMSPEDSSIYLCSVEPTGDNYGYTFGSGTRLTVV.

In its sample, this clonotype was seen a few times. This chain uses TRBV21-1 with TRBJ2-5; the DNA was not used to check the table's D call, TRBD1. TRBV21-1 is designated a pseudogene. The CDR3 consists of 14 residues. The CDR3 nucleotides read TGTGCCAGGGCCATCATACAGGGTCAAGAGACCCAGTACTTC. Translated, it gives CARAIIQGQETQYF.

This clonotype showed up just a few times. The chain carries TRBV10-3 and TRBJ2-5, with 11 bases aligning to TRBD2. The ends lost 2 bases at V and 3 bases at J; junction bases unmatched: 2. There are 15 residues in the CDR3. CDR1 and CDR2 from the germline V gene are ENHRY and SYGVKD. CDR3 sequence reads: CAISELAGGEETQYF. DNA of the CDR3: TGTGCCATCAGTGAGCTAGCGGGGGGCGAAGAGACCCAGTACTTC.

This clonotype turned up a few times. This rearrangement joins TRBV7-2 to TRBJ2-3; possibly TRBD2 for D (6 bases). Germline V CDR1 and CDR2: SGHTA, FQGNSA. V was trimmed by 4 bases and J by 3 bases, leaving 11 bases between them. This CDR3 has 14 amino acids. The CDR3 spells CASSWGGTTDTQYF. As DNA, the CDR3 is TGTGCCAGCAGCTGGGGCGGGACGACAGATACGCAGTATTTT.

DNA of the CDR3: TGTGCTAGTGGTTTCAGTACGGGGGATCCGTTCTTC. Translated: CASGFSTGDPFF. This sequence joins TRBV12-5 and TRBJ2-1; D possibly corresponds to TRBD2 (6 bases). The V and J ends lost 3 bases and 15 bases respectively, with 15 bases between them. Germline-derived CDR1 and CDR2 are LGHNT and FRNRAP. This CDR3 contains 12 residues.

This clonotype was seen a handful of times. CDR3 sequence (DNA): TGTGCCAGCAGCTTATCTAGTAATTCACCCCTCCACTTT. Translated: CASSLSSNSPLHF. This sequence joins TRBV7-9 and TRBJ1-6, with D hard to call. V lost 2 bases and J lost 6, with 5 bases in between. Germline V gene sequence: CDR1 SEHNR, CDR2 FQNEAQ (reference sequence). CDR3 length: 13 amino acids.

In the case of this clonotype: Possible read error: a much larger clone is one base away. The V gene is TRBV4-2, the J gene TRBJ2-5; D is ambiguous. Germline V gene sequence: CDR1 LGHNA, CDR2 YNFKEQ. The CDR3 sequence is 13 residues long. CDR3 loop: CTSSQGYQETQYF. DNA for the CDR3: TGTACCAGCAGCCAAGGGTACCAAGAGACCCAGTACTTC.

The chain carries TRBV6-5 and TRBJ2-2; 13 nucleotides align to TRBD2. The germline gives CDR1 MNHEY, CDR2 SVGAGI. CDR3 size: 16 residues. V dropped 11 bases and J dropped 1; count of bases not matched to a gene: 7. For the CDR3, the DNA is TGTGCCGCCGGAGGACTAGCGGGGGAGAACACCGGGGAGCTGTTTTTT. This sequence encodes CAAGGLAGENTGELFF.

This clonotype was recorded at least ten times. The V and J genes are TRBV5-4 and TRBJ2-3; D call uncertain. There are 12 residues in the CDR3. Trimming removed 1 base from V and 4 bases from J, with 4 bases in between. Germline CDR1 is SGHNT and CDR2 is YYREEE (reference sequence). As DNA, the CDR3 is TGTGCCAGCAGCTTGAGCTCAGATACGCAGTATTTT. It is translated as CASSLSSDTQYF. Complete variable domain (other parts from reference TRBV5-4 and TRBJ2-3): ETGVTQSPTHLIKTRGQQVTLRCSSQSGHNTVSWYQQALGQGPQFIFQYYREEENGRGNFPPRFSGLQFPNYSSELNVNALELDDSALYLCASSLSSDTQYFGPGTRLTVL.

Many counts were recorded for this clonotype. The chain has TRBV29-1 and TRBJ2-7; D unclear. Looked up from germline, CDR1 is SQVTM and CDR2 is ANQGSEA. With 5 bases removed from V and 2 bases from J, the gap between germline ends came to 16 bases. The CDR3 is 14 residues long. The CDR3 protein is CSVPDRSLTYEQYF. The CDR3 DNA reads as TGCAGCGTTCCGGACCGATCCTTAACCTACGAGCAGTACTTC.

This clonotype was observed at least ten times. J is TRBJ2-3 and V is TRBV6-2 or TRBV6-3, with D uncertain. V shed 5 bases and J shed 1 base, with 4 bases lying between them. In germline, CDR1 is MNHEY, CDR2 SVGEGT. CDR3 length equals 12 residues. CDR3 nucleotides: TGTGCCAGCAGTATCCGCACAGATACGCAGTATTTT. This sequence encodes CASSIRTDTQYF.

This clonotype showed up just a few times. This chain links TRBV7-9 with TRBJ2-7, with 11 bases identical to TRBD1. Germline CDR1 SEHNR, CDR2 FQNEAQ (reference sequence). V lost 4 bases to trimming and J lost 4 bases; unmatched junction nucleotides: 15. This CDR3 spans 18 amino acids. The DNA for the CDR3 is TGTGCCAGCAGCTCCCTTGGGGACCCGGGACAGGGGGATTACGAGCAGTACTTC. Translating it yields CASSSLGDPGQGDYEQYF.

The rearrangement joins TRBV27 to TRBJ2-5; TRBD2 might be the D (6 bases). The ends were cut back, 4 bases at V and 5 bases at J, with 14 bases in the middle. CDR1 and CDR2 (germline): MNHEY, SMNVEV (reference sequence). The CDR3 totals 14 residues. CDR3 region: CASSSLTRNETQYF. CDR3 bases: TGTGCCAGCAGTTCCCTGACTAGAAACGAGACCCAGTACTTC.

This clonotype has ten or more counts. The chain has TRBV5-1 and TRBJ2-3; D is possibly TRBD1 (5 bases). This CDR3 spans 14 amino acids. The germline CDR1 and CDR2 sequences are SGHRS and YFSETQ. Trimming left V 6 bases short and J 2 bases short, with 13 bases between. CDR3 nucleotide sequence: TGCGCCAGCAAGGGGCCCGCTTCCACAGATACGCAGTATTTT. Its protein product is CASKGPASTDTQYF.

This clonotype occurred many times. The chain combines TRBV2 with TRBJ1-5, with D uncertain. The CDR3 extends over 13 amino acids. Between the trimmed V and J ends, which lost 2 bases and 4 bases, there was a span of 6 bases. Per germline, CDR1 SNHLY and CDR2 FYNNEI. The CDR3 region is CASSELRNQPQHF. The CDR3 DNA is TGTGCCAGCAGTGAACTGAGAAATCAGCCCCAGCATTTT.

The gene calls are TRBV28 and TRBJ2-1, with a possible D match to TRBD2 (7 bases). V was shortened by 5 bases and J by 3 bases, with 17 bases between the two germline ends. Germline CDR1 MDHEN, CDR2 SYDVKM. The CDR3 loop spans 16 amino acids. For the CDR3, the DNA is TGTGCCAGCAGTGGGTCTAGGGGGGGACACTACAATGAGCAGTTCTTC. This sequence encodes CASSGSRGGHYNEQFF.

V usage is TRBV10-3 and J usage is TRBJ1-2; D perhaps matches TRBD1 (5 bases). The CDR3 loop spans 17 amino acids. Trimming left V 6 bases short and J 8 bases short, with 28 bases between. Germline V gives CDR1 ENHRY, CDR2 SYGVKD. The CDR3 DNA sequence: TGTGCCATCAGACCCCACCCCAAGGGGCGAGAGGTCGAGGGCTACACCTTC. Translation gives CAIRPHPKGREVEGYTF.

The CDR3 protein is CSVGFYTLNTEAFF. CDR3 coding DNA: TGCAGCGTTGGGTTCTATACCTTGAACACTGAAGCTTTCTTT. This chain connects TRBV29-1 to TRBJ1-1; D is ambiguous. This CDR3 has 14 amino acids. V was trimmed by 4 bases and J by 0 bases, leaving 12 bases between them. Germline-derived CDR1 and CDR2 are SQVTM and ANQGSEA.

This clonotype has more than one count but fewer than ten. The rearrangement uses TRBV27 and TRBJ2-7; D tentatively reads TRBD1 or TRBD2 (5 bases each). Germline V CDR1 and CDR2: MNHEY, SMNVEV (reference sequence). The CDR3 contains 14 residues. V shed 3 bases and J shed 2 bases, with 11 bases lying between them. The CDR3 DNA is TGTGCCAGCAGTTTCAAGGGACCCGCCTACGAGCAGTACTTC. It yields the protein CASSFKGPAYEQYF.

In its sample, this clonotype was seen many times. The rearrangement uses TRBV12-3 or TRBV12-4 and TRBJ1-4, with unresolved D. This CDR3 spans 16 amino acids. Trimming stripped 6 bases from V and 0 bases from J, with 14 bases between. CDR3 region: CASSPSHGPTNEKLFF. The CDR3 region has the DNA TGTGCCAGCAGCCCCTCCCATGGGCCAACTAATGAAAAACTGTTTTTT.

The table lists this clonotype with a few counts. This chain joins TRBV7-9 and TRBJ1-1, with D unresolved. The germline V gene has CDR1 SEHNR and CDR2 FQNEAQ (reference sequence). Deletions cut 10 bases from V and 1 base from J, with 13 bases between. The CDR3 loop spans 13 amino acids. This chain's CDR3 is CATVRLENTEAFF. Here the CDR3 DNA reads TGTGCCACAGTGAGGTTGGAGAACACTGAAGCTTTCTTT.